This T cell receptor beta chain was identified during a study of T cell responses to AZD1222 COVID-19 vaccine. CDR3 size: 16 residues. Germline CDR1 and CDR2: LGHDT and YNNKEL (reference sequence). J was trimmed by 3 bases and V by 2 bases; bases with no gene match: 8. Profiling relied on immunoSEQ multiplex PCR, and the TCRdb table lists in-frame clones only, not all of them. The repertoire includes around 170,000 clones, 80% to 95% of them detected once, and more than 1.5% sits in the top ten. Comments on this clone: Its antigen remains unknown.

Notes on the study in general: After two AZD1222 doses, spike-specific TCR breadth and depth rose versus day 0. Sampled repertoires all dated from after the peak T cell response. Unmutated regions of variants are reportedly targeted by nearly half of spike-specific TCRs.

This receptor was identified in an adult who received the AZD1222 COVID-19 vaccine. The material was peripheral blood, obtained 28 days after the second AZD1222 dose. The chain recombines TRBV3-1 (or the pseudogene TRBV3-2) with TRBJ1-2, with 8 positions matching TRBD1. The CDR3 DNA is TGTGCCAGCAGCCAACCTAGGGAGACAGGGGACTATGGCTACACCTTC. Translating gives CASSQPRETGDYGYTF.